The 13 T cell receptor beta chains below come from one sample, sequenced in a study of beta chain features in type 1 diabetes. Expressed TCRB transcripts were sequenced because the entire RNA isolate underwent reverse transcription. The table came from immunoSEQ multiplex PCR; TCRdb's copy has only in-frame clones and leaves some out. The table records under 950,000 clones, 17% of them present only once. What was sequenced was naive CD4+ T cells from blood. Every receptor here comes from a woman between 18 and 30 years old in good health.

The chain links TRBV5-1 to TRBJ2-1, with D perhaps TRBD1 (5 bases). Trimming removed 3 bases from V and 4 bases from J, with 17 bases in between. The CDR3 loop spans 16 amino acids. Germline V gene sequence: CDR1 SGHRS, CDR2 YFSETQ. This CDR3 is CASSSEWGEAYNEQFF. As DNA, the CDR3 is TGCGCCAGCAGCTCCGAATGGGGCGAGGCATACAATGAGCAGTTCTTC. Full variable domain (rest looked up from reference TRBV5-1 and TRBJ2-1): KAGVTQTPRYLIKTRGQQVTLSCSPISGHRSVSWYQQTPGQGLQFLFEYFSETQRNKGNFPGRFSGRQFSNSRSEMNVSTLELGDSALYLCASSSEWGEAYNEQFFGPGTRLTVL.

The CDR3, as DNA: TGTGCCAGTACCTCATATCATGCTGATGGCTACACCTTC. Protein product: CASTSYHADGYTF. The chain recombines TRBV19 with TRBJ1-2; D is ambiguous. Per the germline V gene, CDR1 is LNHDA and CDR2 is SQIVND (reference sequence). The CDR3 is 13 residues long. V lost 7 bases, J lost 6 bases, and 15 bases lay in between.

In this sample, this clone turned up a few times. This rearrangement joins TRBV5-4 to TRBJ2-1; TRBD2 might be the D (5 bases). Looked up from germline, CDR1 is SGHNT and CDR2 is YYREEE (reference sequence). The V gene lost 4 bases and the J gene lost 6 bases, with 8 bases spanning the gap. This CDR3 comprises 12 residues. The CDR3 loop reads CASSDYSNEQFF. CDR3 DNA sequence: TGTGCCAGCAGCGACTATAGCAATGAGCAGTTCTTC.

V usage is TRBV19 and J usage is TRBJ2-2; D is uncertain. V was trimmed by 3 bases and J by 0 bases, leaving 11 bases between them. The germline V gene has CDR1 LNHDA and CDR2 SQIVND (reference sequence). This CDR3 spans 16 amino acids. In nucleotides, the CDR3 is TGTGCCAGTAGTATCAGCAGGAACGCGAACACCGGGGAGCTGTTTTTT. Its translation is CASSISRNANTGELFF.

Only a few counts were recorded for this clone. The rearrangement links TRBV6-5 to TRBJ2-7, with 8 positions matching TRBD2. V trimming: 2 bases; J trimming: 2 bases; junction bases outside the gene matches: 5. This CDR3 spans 15 amino acids. The V gene's germline CDR1 is MNHEY and CDR2 SVGAGI. CDR3 nucleotides: TGTGCCAGCAGTTACGGGGGGACTAGTGCCTACGAGCAGTACTTC. As protein: CASSYGGTSAYEQYF.

V gene TRBV5-4 combines with J gene TRBJ1-5; 10 bases align to TRBD1. Trimming cost V 3 bases and J 6 bases; bases outside gene matches: 9. Germline-derived CDR1 and CDR2 are SGHNT and YYREEE (reference sequence). The CDR3 covers 16 residues. This CDR3 reads CASSSIGTGVCQPQHF. The CDR3 DNA follows: TGTGCCAGCAGCTCAATCGGGACAGGGGTATGTCAGCCCCAGCATTTT.

This clone has just a few counts. The J gene is TRBJ2-7, the V gene TRBV5-1; 7 bases align to TRBD2. The germline gives CDR1 SGHRS, CDR2 YFSETQ. V shed 4 bases and J 11 bases; nucleotides not matched to a gene: 15. The CDR3 has 14 amino acids. The CDR3 protein is CASSHGPTSRDEYF. In DNA, the CDR3 is TGCGCCAGCAGCCATGGTCCGACTAGCCGTGATGAGTACTTC.

This clone came up a few times. The V and J genes are TRBV7-9 and TRBJ1-1; no clear D gene. Trimming stripped 4 bases from V and 4 bases from J, with 7 bases between. Per the germline V gene, CDR1 is SEHNR and CDR2 is FQNEAQ (reference sequence). This CDR3 comprises 12 residues. The CDR3: CASSWVGTEAFF. Written as DNA, the CDR3 is TGTGCCAGCAGCTGGGTGGGCACTGAAGCTTTCTTT.

V gene TRBV11-1 combines with J gene TRBJ2-1, with 10 bases that match TRBD2. Trimming took 5 bases from V and 4 from J; bases not matched to a gene: 5. Germline values: CDR1 SGHAT, CDR2 FQDESV (reference sequence). The CDR3 has 15 residues. This CDR3 reads CASSPGLAVYNEQFF. The CDR3 region has the DNA TGTGCCAGCAGCCCCGGACTAGCGGTATACAATGAGCAGTTCTTC.

This clone was seen more than once but under ten times. This chain joins TRBV6-5 and TRBJ2-7, with 7 bases lining up with TRBD1. The CDR3 length is 14 residues. The germline V gene has CDR1 MNHEY and CDR2 SVGAGI. The V and J ends lost 2 bases and 1 base, in that order; junction bases with no gene match: 2. The chain's CDR3 is CASSYRDRSYEQYF. In DNA form, the CDR3 reads TGTGCCAGCAGTTACCGGGACAGATCCTACGAGCAGTACTTC.

This clone appeared a few times. The rearrangement uses TRBV28 and TRBJ2-3; 9 bases are shared with TRBD2. This CDR3 has 17 residues. Germline CDR1 and CDR2: MDHEN and SYDVKM. Trimming cost V 6 bases and J 0 bases; bases outside gene matches: 10. The CDR3 DNA is TGTGCCAGCAGAGGATACAAAAGCGGGAGGAGCACAGATACGCAGTATTTT. Protein product: CASRGYKSGRSTDTQYF. Full variable domain (outside the CDR3, taken from reference TRBV28 and TRBJ2-3): DVKVTQSSRYLVKRTGEKVFLECVQDMDHENMFWYRQDPGLGLRLIYFSYDVKMKEKGDIPEGYSVSREKKERFSLILESASTNQTSMYLCASRGYKSGRSTDTQYFGPGTRLTVL.

The chain carries TRBV6-6 and TRBJ1-1; D may be TRBD1 (5 bases). The CDR3 has 14 amino acids. CDR1 MNHNY and CDR2 SVGAGI come from the germline V gene (reference sequence). Trimming shortened V by 2 bases and J by 1 base, and 8 bases separated the two germline ends. CDR3 residues: CASSYATGNTEAFF. The CDR3 bases are TGTGCCAGCAGTTACGCCACAGGGAACACTGAAGCTTTCTTT.

This chain links TRBV5-1 with TRBJ2-5; possible D gene TRBD2, 5 bases. CDR1 and CDR2 from the germline V gene are SGHRS and YFSETQ. V was pared by 0 bases and J by 9 bases, with 12 bases between. The CDR3 sequence is 13 residues long. As DNA, the CDR3 is TGCGCCAGCAGCTTGGCCGGGAATCTCGCCCAGTACTTC. Translation: CASSLAGNLAQYF. Combining the CDR3 with reference TRBV5-1 and TRBJ2-5 gives the whole variable domain KAGVTQTPRYLIKTRGQQVTLSCSPISGHRSVSWYQQTPGQGLQFLFEYFSETQRNKGNFPGRFSGRQFSNSRSEMNVSTLELGDSALYLCASSLAGNLAQYFGPGTRLLVL.